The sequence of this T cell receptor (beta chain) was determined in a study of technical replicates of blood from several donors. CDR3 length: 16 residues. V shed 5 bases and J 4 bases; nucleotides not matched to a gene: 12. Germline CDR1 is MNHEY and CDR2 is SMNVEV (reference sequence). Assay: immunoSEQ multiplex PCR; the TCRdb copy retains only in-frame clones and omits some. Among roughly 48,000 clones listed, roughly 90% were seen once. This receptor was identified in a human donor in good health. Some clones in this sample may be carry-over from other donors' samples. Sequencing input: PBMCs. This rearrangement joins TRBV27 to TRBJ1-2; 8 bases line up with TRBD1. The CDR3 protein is CASSPRIGQGGYGYTF. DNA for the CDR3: TGTGCCAGCAGTCCCCGAATAGGACAGGGAGGCTATGGCTACACCTTC.